A single sample gave rise to the 20 T cell receptor beta chains below, sequenced in a study of OX40 agonist ivuxolimab in advanced cancers. This table comes from immunoSEQ multiplex PCR, and its TCRdb copy is limited to in-frame clones, with some not included. This sample has some 70,000 clones, with about four fifths found just once. The sample here was CD4+ or CD8+ T cells sorted from blood, taken in a trial of the OX40 agonist ivuxolimab. Receptors were obtained from an adult with an advanced solid tumor such as melanoma, head and neck, liver or kidney cancer.

The rearrangement joins TRBV28 to TRBJ2-7; maybe TRBD1 (5 bases). Trimming cost V 4 bases and J 5 bases, with 15 bases left between them. Germline V gene lookup returns CDR1 MDHEN and CDR2 SYDVKM. The CDR3 sequence is 14 residues long. CDR3 amino acids: CASSSATVSNEQYF. DNA of the CDR3: TGTGCCAGCAGTTCCGCGACAGTTTCGAACGAGCAGTACTTC. The whole variable domain, filled in from reference TRBV28 and TRBJ2-7, reads DVKVTQSSRYLVKRTGEKVFLECVQDMDHENMFWYRQDPGLGLRLIYFSYDVKMKEKGDIPEGYSVSREKKERFSLILESASTNQTSMYLCASSSATVSNEQYFGPGTRLTVT.

The CDR3 DNA reads as TGCAGCGTTCGTGGTGAGACGCAGTATTTT. Encoded protein: CSVRGETQYF. The V and J genes are TRBV29-1 and TRBJ2-3, with D unclear. The CDR3 has 10 amino acids. Trimming took off 5 bases at V and 9 bases at J, with 9 bases between the two ends. The germline gives CDR1 SQVTM, CDR2 ANQGSEA.

This sequence joins TRBV5-1 and TRBJ1-3; D might be TRBD1 (5 bases). Germline V gene sequence: CDR1 SGHRS, CDR2 YFSETQ. CDR3 size: 16 residues. Trimming left V 0 bases short and J 0 bases short, with 10 bases between. CDR3 loop: CASSLDRPSSGNTIYF. The CDR3, as DNA: TGCGCCAGCAGCTTGGACAGGCCTAGCTCTGGAAACACCATATATTTT.

This clone came up a few times. This chain links TRBV6-5 with TRBJ1-2; D remains unclear. Germline V gives CDR1 MNHEY, CDR2 SVGAGI. V lost 0 bases and J lost 7, with 15 bases in between. The CDR3 length is 15 residues. CDR3 protein: CASSYSRGFPGGYTF. The CDR3 DNA follows: TGTGCCAGCAGTTACTCAAGAGGGTTCCCTGGTGGCTACACCTTC.

The chain has TRBV29-1 and TRBJ2-3, with 9 bases lining up with TRBD2. Germline CDR1 reads SQVTM; CDR2 reads ANQGSEA. The J segment lost 3 bases and the V segment lost 6 bases, leaving 7 bases of the junction unmatched. The CDR3 runs 14 residues. CDR3 bases: TGCAGCGTCCTACTAGCGGGTCGTACAGATACGCAGTATTTT. Amino acid sequence: CSVLLAGRTDTQYF.

The J gene is TRBJ2-5, the V gene TRBV7-6; D might be TRBD2 (5 bases). The V gene's germline CDR1 is SGHVS and CDR2 FNYEAQ. The CDR3 sequence is 14 residues long. Trimming cost V 0 bases and J 5 bases, with 10 bases left between them. DNA of the CDR3: TGTGCCAGCAGCTTAGCCTTGAGGAGGGAGACCCAGTACTTC. It translates to CASSLALRRETQYF. The whole variable domain, filled in from reference TRBV7-6 and TRBJ2-5, reads GAGVSQSPRYKVTKRGQDVALRCDPISGHVSLYWYRQALGQGPEFLTYFNYEAQQDKSGLPNDRFSAERPEGSISTLTIQRTEQRDSAMYRCASSLALRRETQYFGPGTRLLVL.

The gene calls are TRBV7-9 and TRBJ2-5; possible D gene TRBD1, 6 bases. The CDR3 is made up of 13 amino acids. Germline V gives CDR1 SEHNR, CDR2 FQNEAQ (reference sequence). V was cut by 1 base and J by 4 bases, with 7 bases left in between. CDR3: CASSLDRAETQYF. CDR3 coding DNA: TGTGCCAGCAGCTTAGACAGGGCAGAGACCCAGTACTTC. Full variable domain (remainder filled in from reference TRBV7-9 and TRBJ2-5): DTGVSQNPRHKITKRGQNVTFRCDPISEHNRLYWYRQTLGQGPEFLTYFQNEAQLEKSRLLSDRFSAERPKGSFSTLEIQRTEQGDSAMYLCASSLDRAETQYFGPGTRLLVL.

DNA of the CDR3: TGTGCCAGCAGCCGAAGCGGGGTACAAGAGACCCAGTACTTC. This encodes CASSRSGVQETQYF. The genes are TRBV7-2 and TRBJ2-5; the match to TRBD2 covers 7 bases. V lost 5 bases and J lost 2; bases outside the gene matches: 5. Germline V gives CDR1 SGHTA, CDR2 FQGNSA. This CDR3 is built from 14 residues.

This chain uses TRBV4-2 with TRBJ1-3, with D possibly TRBD1 on 5 matching bases. Germline V gives CDR1 LGHNA, CDR2 YNFKEQ. V shed 0 bases and J shed 2 bases, with 8 bases lying between them. The CDR3 has 15 residues. The CDR3 loop reads CASSQEGRAGNTIYF. CDR3 nucleotide sequence: TGTGCCAGCAGCCAAGAGGGCAGGGCTGGAAACACCATATATTTT.

This chain uses TRBV5-1 with TRBJ2-7; the match to TRBD1 covers 8 bases. The V gene end was trimmed by 4 bases and the J gene end by 3 bases; junction bases not matched to a gene: 3. CDR1 SGHRS and CDR2 YFSETQ come from the germline V gene. The CDR3 covers 13 residues. The CDR3 region has the DNA TGCGCCAGCAGCCGACAGGGGTACTACGAGCAGTACTTC. This codes for CASSRQGYYEQYF.

The rearrangement links TRBV28 to TRBJ2-3; 7 nucleotides agree with TRBD2. CDR3 length: 15 residues. Germline V gene sequence: CDR1 MDHEN, CDR2 SYDVKM. J gave up 6 bases and V 5 bases, and 11 bases lay outside the gene matches. The CDR3 DNA reads as TGTGCCAGCAGTACCCCGGCTAGCGGCAGGGATACGCAGTATTTT. Its protein product is CASSTPASGRDTQYF.

The chain has TRBV19 and TRBJ1-5; no definite D call. The ends were cut back, 7 bases at V and 8 bases at J, with 21 bases in the middle. The CDR3 consists of 15 residues. CDR1 is LNHDA, CDR2 SQIVND, per germline (reference sequence). CDR3 in DNA: TGTGCCAGTACTCTCCAGCCGACCGGCGTTAAGCCCCAGCATTTT. It is translated as CASTLQPTGVKPQHF.

The chain has TRBV15 and TRBJ2-3; 7 bases are a match to TRBD2. Trimming cost V 2 bases and J 6 bases; bases outside gene matches: 2. This CDR3 contains 13 residues. Looked up from germline, CDR1 is LNHNV and CDR2 is YYDKDF (reference sequence). The CDR3 DNA follows: TGTGCCACCAGCAGAATGGGGGGGGATACGCAGTATTTT. This codes for CATSRMGGDTQYF.

This rearrangement joins TRBV10-3 to TRBJ1-1; D possibly corresponds to TRBD1 (6 bases). This CDR3 has 14 residues. The V and J ends lost 10 bases and 6 bases respectively, with 21 bases between them. Germline CDR1 and CDR2: ENHRY and SYGVKD. CDR3 bases: TGTGCCACCGTAGGGACATCTGGCGGGGCTGAAGCTTTCTTT. Its translation is CATVGTSGGAEAFF.

V usage is TRBV18 and J usage is TRBJ1-5; a possible D gene is TRBD1 (5 bases). CDR1 and CDR2 (germline): KGHSH, LQKENI. This CDR3 is built from 17 residues. V was clipped by 3 bases and J by 2 bases, with 17 bases between them. Written as DNA, the CDR3 is TGTGCCAGCTCACCGGGGGGGACCCCTTTCGGCAATCAGCCCCAGCATTTT. This sequence encodes CASSPGGTPFGNQPQHF.

The chain has TRBV5-6 and TRBJ2-7; no definite D call. Germline CDR1 is SGHDT and CDR2 is YYEEEE. V lost 1 base, J lost 2 bases, and 10 bases lay in between. The CDR3 covers 14 residues. CDR3 sequence: CASSLWAAAYEQYF. CDR3 DNA sequence: TGTGCCAGCAGCTTGTGGGCGGCGGCCTACGAGCAGTACTTC.

The chain has TRBV30 and TRBJ1-3; D is unclear. The CDR3 sequence is 12 residues long. Germline lookup yields CDR1 GTSNPN and CDR2 SVGIG (reference sequence). V was shortened by 4 bases and J by 8 bases, with 12 bases between the two germline ends. The CDR3 reads CAWTPVSDTIYF. CDR3 coding DNA: TGTGCCTGGACGCCCGTCTCCGACACCATATATTTT. The full variable domain, its missing parts supplied by reference TRBV30 and TRBJ1-3, is SQTIHQWPATLVQPVGSPLSLECTVEGTSNPNLYWYRQAAGRGLQLLFYSVGIGQISSEVPQNLSASRPQDRQFILSSKKLLLSDSGFYLCAWTPVSDTIYFGEGSWLTVV.

V gene TRBV11-2 combines with J gene TRBJ1-1, with TRBD1 matching over 8 bases. CDR1 and CDR2 (germline): SGHAT, FQNNGV. Trimming cost V 3 bases and J 1 base; bases outside gene matches: 4. The CDR3 spans 15 residues. The CDR3 DNA reads TGTGCCAGCAGCTTGCGGACAGGGAAGAACACTGAAGCTTTCTTT. Residues: CASSLRTGKNTEAFF. The full variable domain, with the rest looked up from reference TRBV11-2 and TRBJ1-1, is EAGVAQSPRYKIIEKRQSVAFWCNPISGHATLYWYQQILGQGPKLLIQFQNNGVVDDSQLPKDRFSAERLKGVDSTLKIQPAKLEDSAVYLCASSLRTGKNTEAFFGQGTRLTVV.

The chain carries TRBV6-1 and TRBJ1-3; D uncertain. This CDR3 comprises 16 residues. CDR1 is MNHNS, CDR2 SASEGT, per germline. Trimming shortened V by 2 bases and J by 2 bases, and 13 bases separated the two germline ends. The CDR3 DNA follows: TGTGCCAGCAGTGAATCGGCCGGTACCCCTGGAAACACCATATATTTT. Translating it yields CASSESAGTPGNTIYF.

This clone was detected only once. The chain is built from TRBV18 and TRBJ1-1; tentatively, D is TRBD1 (6 bases). The CDR3 consists of 17 residues. V was shortened by 4 bases and J by 0 bases, with 18 bases between the two germline ends. Germline loops: CDR1 KGHSH, CDR2 LQKENI. The CDR3 protein is CASSRSRGDVVNTEAFF. DNA of the CDR3: TGTGCCAGCTCACGATCCAGGGGCGATGTAGTGAACACTGAAGCTTTCTTT.